This T cell receptor (beta chain) was obtained from a study of T cells after posttransplantation cyclophosphamide. Study-level results: After PTCy, TRB diversity resembled that of CNI/methotrexate controls. Blood and skin or GI T cell repertoires showed limited TRB overlap. Donor CD8+ memory clones often dominated recipient blood repertoires at later times.

This CDR3 is 19 amino acids long. J was trimmed by 5 bases and V by 2 bases; bases with no gene match: 21. Germline-derived CDR1 and CDR2 are PRHDT and FYEKMQ (reference sequence). As regards this clone: Antigen specificity is unknown.

Method: immunoSEQ multiplex PCR; TCRdb's copy keeps in-frame clones and lacks some. The sample yields approximately 21,000 clones, 80% to 90% seen once. Methotrexate plus calcineurin inhibitor accompanied controls' myeloablative marrow transplants; sampling was 1 year later. The receptor comes from a female patient in her 30s who received an allogeneic stem cell transplant from an unrelated donor, was CMV-positive, and had acute and chronic GVHD. Some of the T cells might come from the graft donor. Material: PBMCs, obtained about 400 days after allogeneic stem cell transplant with calcineurin inhibitor and methotrexate. The chain uses TRBV13 and TRBJ2-7, with 7 nucleotides matching TRBD2. The CDR3 nucleotides are TGTGCCAGCAGCTTATTAACAGGAGAAAAAGCGGGGACCACGGACGAGCAGTACTTC. Amino acids: CASSLLTGEKAGTTDEQYF.